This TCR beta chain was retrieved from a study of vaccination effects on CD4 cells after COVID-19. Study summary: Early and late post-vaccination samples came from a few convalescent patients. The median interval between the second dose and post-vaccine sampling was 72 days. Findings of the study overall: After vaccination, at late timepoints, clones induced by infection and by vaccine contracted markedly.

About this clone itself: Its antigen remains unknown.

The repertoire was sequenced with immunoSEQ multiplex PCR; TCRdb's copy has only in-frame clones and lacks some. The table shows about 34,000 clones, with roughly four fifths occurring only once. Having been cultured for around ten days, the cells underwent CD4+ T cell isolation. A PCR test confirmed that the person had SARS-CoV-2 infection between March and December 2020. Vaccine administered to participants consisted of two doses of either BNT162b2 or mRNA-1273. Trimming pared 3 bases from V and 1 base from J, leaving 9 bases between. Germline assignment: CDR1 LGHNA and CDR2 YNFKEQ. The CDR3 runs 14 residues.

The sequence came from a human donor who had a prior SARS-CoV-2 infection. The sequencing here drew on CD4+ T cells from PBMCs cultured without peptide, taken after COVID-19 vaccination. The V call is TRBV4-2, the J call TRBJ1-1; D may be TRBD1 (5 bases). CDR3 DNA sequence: TGTGCCAGCAGCCACCTCGACAGGAACACTGAAGCTTTCTTT. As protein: CASSHLDRNTEAFF.